Below, 13 T cell receptor beta chains from the same sample are listed, as sequenced in a study of blood T cells in healthy people across ages. Primed by a sample-barcoded 5' primer and a J-beta primer mix, a second PCR proceeded for about 7 to 11 cycles. Via MiXCR, TCRdb re-called the 5' RACE reads, giving one row per CDR3 protein. This repertoire shows fewer than 2,000,000 distinct CDR3 sequences, around 36% found once; its top ten account for over 9%. The specimen was blood. The receptors shown here come from a woman between 25 and 40 years old in good health.

With respect to this clonotype: A read error may explain this, as a much larger clone is one base away. The rearrangement links TRBV10-3 to TRBJ1-5, with 7 bases aligning to TRBD1. The CDR3 spans 14 residues. Germline V CDR1 and CDR2: ENHRY, SYGVKD. For the CDR3, the DNA is TGTGCCATCAGTGAAAACAGGGGCAATCGGCCCCAGCATTTT. Amino acids: CAISENRGNRPQHF.

The chain couples TRBV28 to TRBJ2-1; D is tentatively TRBD1 or TRBD2 (5 bases each). The ends were cut back, 2 bases at V and 6 bases at J, with 17 bases in the middle. Per germline, CDR1 MDHEN and CDR2 SYDVKM. This CDR3 is 16 amino acids long. CDR3 in DNA: TGTGCCAGCAGTTTACGGGGCTTCTCAATTTCCAATGAGCAGTTCTTC. This encodes CASSLRGFSISNEQFF.

This chain uses TRBV4-1 with TRBJ1-1; a weak D match, TRBD1 (5 bases). Per germline, CDR1 MGHRA and CDR2 YSYEKL. V was shortened by 1 base and J by 5 bases, with 11 bases between the two germline ends. The CDR3 spans 14 residues. CDR3 sequence: CASSQVISGTEAFF. The CDR3 region has the DNA TGCGCCAGCAGCCAAGTGATATCAGGGACTGAAGCTTTCTTT.

This chain links TRBV6-2 or TRBV6-3 with TRBJ1-1, with unresolved D. This CDR3 region has 9 residues. The germline V and J ends were trimmed by 10 bases and 11 bases, with 11 bases remaining between them. Germline assignment: CDR1 MNHEY and CDR2 SVGEGT. CDR3 residues: CATQPGAFF. For the CDR3, the DNA is TGTGCCACCCAACCCGGGGCTTTCTTT.

V gene TRBV9 combines with J gene TRBJ2-1, with unresolved D. The CDR3 is 14 amino acids. V was cut by 0 bases and J by 7 bases, with 11 bases left in between. The germline gives CDR1 SGDLS, CDR2 YYNGEE. CDR3 coding DNA: TGTGCCAGCAGCGTAGCTATTTCTGGGAATGAGCAGTTCTTC. This gives the protein CASSVAISGNEQFF.

The V gene is TRBV9, the J gene TRBJ1-5; D is unresolved. The CDR3 has 15 residues. Germline-derived CDR1 and CDR2 are SGDLS and YYNGEE. Trimming removed 0 bases from V and 5 bases from J, with 12 bases in between. The chain's CDR3 is CASSVDPDTDQPQHF. CDR3 nucleotides: TGTGCCAGCAGCGTAGATCCCGACACTGATCAGCCCCAGCATTTT.

This clonotype was seen a handful of times. The chain couples TRBV5-4 to TRBJ2-3, with TRBD2 as a possible D gene (6 bases). Germline loops: CDR1 SGHNT, CDR2 YYREEE (reference sequence). V lost 0 bases and J 10 bases, leaving 9 bases between the germline ends. There are 12 residues in the CDR3. The CDR3 region is CASSLGTNPQYF. In nucleotides, the CDR3 is TGTGCCAGCAGCTTGGGGACTAATCCGCAGTATTTT. Based on the CDR3 plus reference TRBV5-4 and TRBJ2-3, the full variable domain is ETGVTQSPTHLIKTRGQQVTLRCSSQSGHNTVSWYQQALGQGPQFIFQYYREEENGRGNFPPRFSGLQFPNYSSELNVNALELDDSALYLCASSLGTNPQYFGPGTRLTVL.

The chain joins TRBV30 to TRBJ1-2; D gene unclear. The CDR3 extends over 13 amino acids. The germline CDR1 and CDR2 sequences are GTSNPN and SVGIG (reference sequence). The V and J ends lost 4 bases and 4 bases respectively, with 13 bases between them. Here the CDR3 reads CAWNTGTAYGYTF. The CDR3 DNA reads TGTGCCTGGAATACCGGAACAGCCTATGGCTACACCTTC.

This chain uses TRBV19 with TRBJ2-7; D is possibly TRBD2 (5 bases). CDR1 LNHDA and CDR2 SQIVND come from the germline V gene (reference sequence). This CDR3 has 14 residues. V was cut by 2 bases and J by 5 bases, with 13 bases left in between. The CDR3 coding sequence is TGTGCCAGTAGTATACGGGGAAACGGCCACGAGCAGTACTTC. Residues: CASSIRGNGHEQYF. Together with reference TRBV19 and TRBJ2-7, the CDR3 gives the full variable domain: DGGITQSPKYLFRKEGQNVTLSCEQNLNHDAMYWYRQDPGQGLRLIYYSQIVNDFQKGDIAEGYSVSREKKESFPLTVTSAQKNPTAFYLCASSIRGNGHEQYFGPGTRLTVT.

The chain couples TRBV7-6 to TRBJ2-5; D uncertain. With 3 bases removed from V and 7 bases from J, the gap between germline ends came to 9 bases. From germline, CDR1 is SGHVS and CDR2 FNYEAQ. The CDR3 has 12 residues. The CDR3 DNA is TGTGCCAGCAGCTTGGTAGCTGCGACCCAGTACTTC. Protein: CASSLVAATQYF.

The chain uses TRBV4-1 and TRBJ2-2, with 10 bases that match TRBD2. The CDR3 covers 16 residues. Germline V gene data show CDR1 as MGHRA and CDR2 as YSYEKL. Trimming cost V 0 bases and J 6 bases; bases outside gene matches: 4. The CDR3 is CASSQDSAGGSGELFF. CDR3 sequence (DNA): TGCGCCAGCAGCCAAGATTCAGCGGGAGGGTCCGGGGAGCTGTTTTTT.

This clonotype was detected only a few times. The chain joins TRBV20-1 to TRBJ1-1; possible D gene TRBD1, 6 bases. Trimming removed 1 base at V and 3 bases at J, with 9 bases between. Germline CDR1 reads DFQATT; CDR2 reads SNEGSKA (reference sequence). CDR3 length equals 13 residues. The CDR3: CSARGTAYTEAFF. The CDR3 DNA reads as TGCAGTGCTAGAGGGACAGCTTACACTGAAGCTTTCTTT.

The rearrangement joins TRBV5-1 to TRBJ1-1; D remains ambiguous. Per the germline V gene, CDR1 is SGHRS and CDR2 is YFSETQ. Trimming took off 4 bases at V and 2 bases at J, with 12 bases between the two ends. The CDR3 extends over 14 amino acids. The CDR3 reads CASSMERTNTEAFF. CDR3 DNA: TGCGCCAGCAGCATGGAAAGGACCAACACTGAAGCTTTCTTT.